This entry concerns a single T cell receptor beta chain. Its target is unknown. The V and J ends lost 1 base and 5 bases respectively, with 9 bases between them. The CDR3 covers 13 residues. Germline CDR1 and CDR2: SGHTA and FQGNSA. The sample belongs to a study of T cell repertoires in cytomegalovirus infection. Whole-study context: CMV infection and matching HLA type were both indicated by public TCR beta signatures. Study results and limitations: HLA-C-restricted CMV-specific TCR beta clonotypes were dominant in the ex vivo response.

TCRdb reanalysed the reads using MiXCR and keeps one entry per CDR3 protein. The table lists around 750,000 distinct CDR3 sequences, 30% to 35% of them singletons. This receptor was taken from a human donor in good health (CMV status not recorded). Some clones in this sample may be carry-over from other donors' samples. This chain links TRBV7-2 with TRBJ2-7; D perhaps matches TRBD2 (6 bases). Sequenced here: cultured CD8+ T cells from PBMCs, sampled from culture after CMV antigen stimulation. The CDR3 nucleotides read TGTGCCAGCAGCTTAGGGGGGGAAAACGAGCAGTACGTC. Protein: CASSLGGENEQYV.